This is a list of T cell receptor beta chains from one sample in a study of T cells in Graves' hyperthyroidism and ophthalmopathy. In TCRdb, the multiplex PCR reads were re-called with MiXCR into one record per CDR3 protein. The sample has under 350,000 distinct CDR3 sequences, 15% to 20% seen once. The sample consisted of blood. Source of these receptors: a woman aged 50 to 60 with Graves' hyperthyroidism. The CDR3 runs from the conserved cysteine through the conserved F or W. A D gene is named only where the DNA matches it firmly. Clone size is not always given. Where it is, it says once, few, many or a class for expanded clones.

D gene,J gene,V gene,clone size,CDR3 protein,CDR3 DNA
TRBD2,TRBJ2-2,TRBV10-3,few,CAIRSGEANTGELFF,TGTGCCATCAGGAGCGGGGAGGCTAACACCGGGGAGCTGTTTTTT
TRBD2,TRBJ2-1,TRBV6-1,.,CASMLKHLAGGPHEQFF,TGTGCCAGCATGTTAAAACATCTAGCGGGGGGGCCTCATGAGCAGTTCTTC
.,TRBJ1-5,TRBV19,.,CASSIGPQPQHF,TGTGCCAGTAGTATAGGTCCTCAGCCCCAGCATTTT
.,TRBJ2-3,TRBV7-9,.,CASSRDSRADTQYF,TGTGCCAGCAGCCGGGACTCCAGGGCAGATACGCAGTATTTT
.,TRBJ2-5,TRBV3-1,many,CASSQVSSFEETQYF,TGTGCCAGCAGCCAGGTTTCTAGCTTCGAAGAGACCCAGTACTTC
TRBD1,TRBJ1-2,TRBV13,.,CASSKNRGTANYGYTF,TGTGCCAGCAGCAAAAACAGGGGGACAGCTAACTATGGCTACACCTTC
.,TRBJ1-1,TRBV19,.,CASRLVGQNTEAFF,TGTGCCAGTAGATTGGTGGGACAGAACACTGAAGCTTTCTTT
.,TRBJ1-2,TRBV10-3,.,CAISVGQPDYGYTF,TGTGCCATCAGTGTTGGACAACCAGACTATGGCTACACCTTC
.,TRBJ1-3,TRBV7-9,few,CASSLEGGVGNTIYF,TGTGCCAGCAGCTTAGAGGGGGGCGTTGGAAACACCATATATTTT
.,TRBJ1-1,TRBV29-1,many,CSVEVAGLENTEAFF,TGCAGCGTTGAGGTGGCAGGCCTAGAGAACACTGAAGCTTTCTTT
.,TRBJ1-6,TRBV6-2/TRBV6-3,few,CASQGQGNSPLHF,TGTGCCAGTCAAGGTCAGGGTAATTCACCCCTCCACTTT
TRBD2,TRBJ2-5,TRBV20-1,few,CSARDVFGLAGGSETQYF,TGCAGTGCTAGAGATGTCTTCGGACTAGCGGGGGGGTCAGAGACCCAGTACTTC
.,TRBJ2-3,TRBV20-1,.,CSATEASADTQYF,TGCAGTGCTACAGAGGCTAGCGCAGATACGCAGTATTTT
.,TRBJ2-7,TRBV5-5,.,CASSFWRVDEQYF,TGTGCCAGCAGCTTTTGGAGGGTGGACGAGCAGTACTTC
.,TRBJ1-2,TRBV12-3/TRBV12-4,many,CASRAAGENYGYTF,TGTGCCAGCAGGGCCGCCGGGGAAAACTATGGCTACACCTTC
.,TRBJ2-6,TRBV9,.,CASSVGLSEGANVLTF,TGTGCCAGCAGCGTAGGGTTGAGTGAAGGGGCCAACGTCCTGACTTTC
TRBD1,TRBJ2-7,TRBV11-2,many,CASSLDRAQEQYF,TGTGCCAGCAGCTTGGACAGGGCTCAGGAGCAGTACTTC
TRBD1,TRBJ1-3,TRBV6-2/TRBV6-3,many,CASSITKGASGNTIYF,TGTGCCAGCAGTATTACGAAGGGGGCGTCTGGAAACACCATATATTTT
TRBD1,TRBJ2-7,TRBV11-2,.,CASSNTGTGAYEQYF,TGTGCCAGCAGCAATACCGGGACAGGGGCCTACGAGCAGTACTTC
TRBD1,TRBJ2-3,TRBV20-1,.,CSAPGQSFKDTQYF,TGCAGTGCTCCGGGACAGAGCTTCAAAGATACGCAGTATTTT
.,TRBJ1-1,TRBV6-1,.,CASQNVGVYIEAFF,TGTGCCAGCCAGAATGTGGGGGTTTATATTGAAGCTTTCTTT
.,TRBJ1-4,TRBV11-2,few,CASSTSATNEKLFF,TGTGCCAGCAGCACCAGTGCAACTAATGAAAAACTGTTTTTT
.,TRBJ1-2,TRBV20-1,.,CSARDLGGIRGYTF,TGCAGTGCTAGAGATCTTGGAGGAATTCGTGGCTACACCTTC
.,TRBJ2-7,TRBV7-9,many,CASSLLNEQYF,TGTGCCAGCAGCTTGTTAAACGAGCAGTACTTC
.,TRBJ2-3,TRBV7-8,few,CASSSGQTHHTQYF,TGTGCCAGCAGCTCTGGACAAACCCACCATACGCAGTATTTT
.,TRBJ1-2,TRBV4-1,.,CASSQVPLAGYTF,TGCGCCAGCAGCCAGGTCCCGTTGGCGGGCTACACCTTC
TRBD2,TRBJ2-3,TRBV6-1,.,CASSLSGGRYTQYF,TGTGCCAGCAGTCTTAGCGGGGGGAGGTATACGCAGTATTTT
.,TRBJ2-5,TRBV20-1,few,CSAIQDRQETQYF,TGCAGTGCTATTCAGGACAGACAAGAGACCCAGTACTTC
TRBD2,TRBJ2-1,TRBV11-1,many,CASSPGLAANEQFF,TGTGCCAGCAGCCCGGGACTAGCGGCAAATGAGCAGTTCTTC
.,TRBJ2-1,TRBV6-1,many,CASSFGGSGNEQFF,TGTGCCAGCAGTTTTGGGGGCTCTGGGAATGAGCAGTTCTTC
.,TRBJ1-2,TRBV6-1,.,CASSARGRANYGYTF,TGTGCCAGCAGTGCTCGTGGGAGGGCCAACTATGGCTACACCTTC
TRBD1,TRBJ1-4,TRBV5-1,few,CASSPGQGAKTNEKLFF,TGCGCCAGCAGCCCAGGACAGGGGGCCAAGACTAATGAAAAACTGTTTTTT
TRBD2,TRBJ2-1,TRBV20-1,.,CSARDPSGGSYKQFF,TGCAGTGCTAGAGATCCCAGCGGGGGTTCCTACAAGCAGTTCTTC
.,TRBJ1-4,TRBV7-8,many,CASSNDLEKLFF,TGTGCCAGCAGCAACGACCTGGAAAAACTGTTTTTT
TRBD1,TRBJ1-1,TRBV28,many,CASSPDRGMGIEAFF,TGTGCCAGCAGCCCTGACAGGGGAATGGGGATCGAAGCTTTCTTT
.,TRBJ2-3,TRBV2,many,CASAWRAVGDTQYF,TGTGCCAGCGCCTGGAGGGCCGTGGGAGATACGCAGTATTTT
.,TRBJ2-2,TRBV11-3,few,CASSLVGQPVPRGTTGELFF,TGTGCCAGCAGCTTAGTAGGACAGCCCGTCCCCCGTGGGACCACCGGGGAGCTGTTTTTT
.,TRBJ2-7,TRBV18,.,CASSPPIGGGEQYF,TGTGCCAGCTCACCACCGATAGGGGGTGGCGAGCAGTACTTC
.,TRBJ1-1,TRBV13,many,CASSSLTGVNTEAFF,TGTGCCAGCAGCTCACTTACAGGAGTGAACACTGAAGCTTTCTTT
.,TRBJ2-1,TRBV7-2,few,CVSSLAGQGYNEQFF,TGTGTCAGCAGCTTAGCGGGACAGGGCTACAATGAGCAGTTCTTC
.,TRBJ1-3,TRBV27,.,CASRPSSGNTIYF,TGTGCCAGCAGACCCAGCTCTGGAAACACCATATATTTT
TRBD1,TRBJ2-1,TRBV20-1,many,CSAREHSGTGGYNEQFF,TGCAGTGCTAGAGAACACTCCGGGACAGGGGGTTACAATGAGCAGTTCTTC
.,TRBJ1-5,TRBV2,.,CASSEDTVNQPQHF,TGTGCCAGCAGTGAGGATACAGTAAATCAGCCCCAGCATTTT
.,TRBJ1-1,TRBV18,many,CASSPSREYWLGTEAFF,TGTGCCAGCTCACCATCACGGGAATACTGGTTGGGCACTGAAGCTTTCTTT
TRBD2,TRBJ2-1,TRBV27,.,CASTWGGVPYNEQFF,TGTGCCAGCACCTGGGGGGGAGTCCCCTACAATGAGCAGTTCTTC
TRBD1,TRBJ1-1,TRBV19,.,CASSLLPGQGARLDTEAFF,TGTGCCAGTAGTCTCCTACCGGGACAGGGGGCGCGTCTGGACACTGAAGCTTTCTTT
TRBD1,TRBJ1-2,TRBV30,few,CAWSMKRTGVTGGYTF,TGTGCCTGGAGTATGAAACGGACAGGAGTTACGGGTGGCTACACCTTC
TRBD1,TRBJ1-6,TRBV6-1,.,CASSKNPHGTDNSPLHF,TGTGCCAGCAGTAAAAATCCTCATGGGACAGATAATTCACCCCTCCACTTT
TRBD2,TRBJ2-1,TRBV9,.,CASSSISGLANGEQFF,TGTGCCAGCAGCAGTATATCGGGACTAGCGAACGGTGAGCAGTTCTTC
.,TRBJ1-5,TRBV5-4,few,CASSYTQPQHF,TGTGCCAGCAGCTATACTCAGCCCCAGCATTTT